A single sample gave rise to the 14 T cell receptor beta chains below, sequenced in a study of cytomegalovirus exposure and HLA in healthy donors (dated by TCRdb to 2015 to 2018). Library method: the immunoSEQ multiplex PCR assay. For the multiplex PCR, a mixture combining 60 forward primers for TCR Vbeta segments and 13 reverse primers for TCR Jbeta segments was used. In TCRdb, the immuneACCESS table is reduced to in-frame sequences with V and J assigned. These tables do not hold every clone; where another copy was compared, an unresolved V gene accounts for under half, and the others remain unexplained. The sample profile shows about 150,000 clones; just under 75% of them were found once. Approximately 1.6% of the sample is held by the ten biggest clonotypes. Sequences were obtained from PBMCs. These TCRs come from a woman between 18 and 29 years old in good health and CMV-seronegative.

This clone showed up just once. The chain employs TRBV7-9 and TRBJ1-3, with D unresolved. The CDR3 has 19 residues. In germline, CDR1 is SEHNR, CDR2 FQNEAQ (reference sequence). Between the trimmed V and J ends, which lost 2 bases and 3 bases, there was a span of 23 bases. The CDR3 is CASSLSTTNPGLGGNTIYF. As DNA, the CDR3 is TGTGCCAGCAGCTTATCAACAACGAACCCAGGATTGGGTGGAAACACCATATATTTT. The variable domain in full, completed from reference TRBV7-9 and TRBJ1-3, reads DTGVSQNPRHKITKRGQNVTFRCDPISEHNRLYWYRQTLGQGPEFLTYFQNEAQLEKSRLLSDRFSAERPKGSFSTLEIQRTEQGDSAMYLCASSLSTTNPGLGGNTIYFGEGSWLTVV.

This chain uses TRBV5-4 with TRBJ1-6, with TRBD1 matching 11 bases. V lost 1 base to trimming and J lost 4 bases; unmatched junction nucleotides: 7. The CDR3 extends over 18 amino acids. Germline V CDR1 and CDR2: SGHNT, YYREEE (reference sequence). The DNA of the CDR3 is TGTGCCAGCAGCTTGTGGGGGGGGACAGGGGGTTATAATTCACCCCTCCACTTT. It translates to CASSLWGGTGGYNSPLHF.

The CDR3 region has the DNA TGTGCCAGCAGTTACTCGGGCGCAGGGGATGGATCACCCCTCCACTTT. As protein: CASSYSGAGDGSPLHF. The J gene is TRBJ1-6, the V gene TRBV6-5, with D tentatively TRBD1 (6 bases). CDR1 and CDR2 (germline): MNHEY, SVGAGI. The V end lost 0 bases, the J end lost 10 bases, and 16 bases lay between the germline ends. The CDR3 length is 16 residues.

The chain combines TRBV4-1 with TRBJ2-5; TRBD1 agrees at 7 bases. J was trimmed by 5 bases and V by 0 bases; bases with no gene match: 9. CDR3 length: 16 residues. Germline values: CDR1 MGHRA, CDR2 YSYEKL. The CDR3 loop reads CASSQDPGQAVETQYF. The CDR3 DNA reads TGCGCCAGCAGCCAAGACCCTGGACAGGCAGTGGAGACCCAGTACTTC.

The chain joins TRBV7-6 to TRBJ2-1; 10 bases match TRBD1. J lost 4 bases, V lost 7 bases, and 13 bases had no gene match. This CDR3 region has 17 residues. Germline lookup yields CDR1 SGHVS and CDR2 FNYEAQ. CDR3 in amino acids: CASNTRVLGQGYNEQFF. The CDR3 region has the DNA TGTGCCAGCAACACCCGTGTGTTGGGACAGGGGTACAATGAGCAGTTCTTC.

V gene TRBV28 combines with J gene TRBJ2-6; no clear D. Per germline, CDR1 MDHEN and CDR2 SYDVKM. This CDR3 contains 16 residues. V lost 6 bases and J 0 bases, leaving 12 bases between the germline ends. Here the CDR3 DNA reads TGTGCCAGCAGGGCCCCCGTCCGCTCTGGGGCCAACGTCCTGACTTTC. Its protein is CASRAPVRSGANVLTF.

CDR3 in amino acids: CASSCLTGCGEQYF. The CDR3 bases are TGTGCCAGCAGTTGCCTGACAGGGTGCGGCGAGCAGTACTTC. This sequence joins TRBV2 and TRBJ2-7, with 7 bases that match TRBD1. Germline V gene sequence: CDR1 SNHLY, CDR2 FYNNEI. The CDR3 loop spans 14 amino acids. The J segment lost 6 bases and the V segment lost 5 bases, leaving 10 bases of the junction unmatched.

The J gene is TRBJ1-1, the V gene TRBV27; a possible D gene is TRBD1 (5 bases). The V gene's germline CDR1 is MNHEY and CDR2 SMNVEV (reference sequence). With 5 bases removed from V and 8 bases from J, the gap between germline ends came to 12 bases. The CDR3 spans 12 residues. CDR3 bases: TGTGCCAGCAGTCCCTGGCGGGGGGAAGCTTTCTTT. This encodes CASSPWRGEAFF.

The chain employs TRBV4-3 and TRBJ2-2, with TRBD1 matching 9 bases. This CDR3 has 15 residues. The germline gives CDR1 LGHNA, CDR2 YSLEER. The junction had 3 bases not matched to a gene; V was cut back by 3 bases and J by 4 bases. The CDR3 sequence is CASSHGQGPTGELFF. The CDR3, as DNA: TGCGCCAGCAGCCATGGACAGGGGCCCACCGGGGAGCTGTTTTTT.

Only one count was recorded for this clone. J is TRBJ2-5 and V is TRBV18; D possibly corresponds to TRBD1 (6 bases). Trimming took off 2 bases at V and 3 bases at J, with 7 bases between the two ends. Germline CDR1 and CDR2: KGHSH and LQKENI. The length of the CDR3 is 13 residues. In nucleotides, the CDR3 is TGTGCCAGCTCACCATACAGGGAAGAGACCCAGTACTTC. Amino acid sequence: CASSPYREETQYF.

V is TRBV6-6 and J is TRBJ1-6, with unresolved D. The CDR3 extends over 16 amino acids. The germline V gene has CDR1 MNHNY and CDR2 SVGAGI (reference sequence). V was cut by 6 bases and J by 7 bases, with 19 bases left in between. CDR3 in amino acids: CASSYLAGGSNSPLHF. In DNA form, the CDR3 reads TGTGCCAGCAGCTACCTGGCAGGCGGGTCCAATTCACCCCTCCACTTT.

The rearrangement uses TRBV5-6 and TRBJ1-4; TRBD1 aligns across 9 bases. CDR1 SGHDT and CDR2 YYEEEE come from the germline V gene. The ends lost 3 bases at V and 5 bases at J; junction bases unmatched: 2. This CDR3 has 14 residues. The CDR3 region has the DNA TGTGCCAGCAGCTACGGGACAGGGAATGAAAAACTGTTTTTT. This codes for CASSYGTGNEKLFF.

The CDR3: CASSQERSTGYTF. Written as DNA, the CDR3 is TGCGCCAGCAGCCAAGAGCGGTCGACTGGCTACACCTTC. J is TRBJ1-2 and V is TRBV4-1; D not resolved. Germline values: CDR1 MGHRA, CDR2 YSYEKL. Deletions cut 0 bases from V and 7 bases from J, with 9 bases between. CDR3 length: 13 amino acids.

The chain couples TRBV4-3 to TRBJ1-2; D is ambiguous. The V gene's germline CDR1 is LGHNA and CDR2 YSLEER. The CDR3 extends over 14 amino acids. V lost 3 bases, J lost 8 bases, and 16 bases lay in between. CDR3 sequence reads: CASSHESLNRGYTF. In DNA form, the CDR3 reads TGCGCCAGCAGCCACGAAAGCTTAAATCGGGGCTACACCTTC.